The rows below give T cell receptor beta chains drawn from one sample of a study of blood T cell repertoires in COVID-19. The repertoire was sequenced with immunoSEQ multiplex PCR; TCRdb's copy has only in-frame clones and lacks some. Here the sample spans fewer than 300,000 clones, 84% being singletons. Sequencing was done on a sample of peripheral blood. The receptors derive from a human donor in a cohort sampled during active COVID-19. Both conserved end residues are part of each CDR3. Only some rows state a clone size, as once, few, many or a class for expanded clones.

V gene: TRBV19; J gene: TRBJ2-7; clone size: NA; CDR3 protein: CASSINAYEQYF
V gene: TRBV14; J gene: TRBJ1-3; clone size: NA; CDR3 protein: CASSQVTAGNTIYF
V gene: TRBV6-2/TRBV6-3; J gene: TRBJ2-1; clone size: NA; CDR3 protein: CASSLDSGRREQFF
V gene: TRBV29-1; J gene: TRBJ1-6; clone size: once; CDR3 protein: CSVPTVFIGSPLHF
V gene: TRBV19; J gene: TRBJ1-3; clone size: NA; CDR3 protein: CASSIGQSGNTIYF
V gene: TRBV9; J gene: TRBJ2-3; clone size: NA; CDR3 protein: CASSVLPLGSSTDTQYF
V gene: TRBV15; J gene: TRBJ2-6; clone size: NA; CDR3 protein: CATSRDREGSGANVLTF
V gene: TRBV6-5; J gene: TRBJ1-6; clone size: once; CDR3 protein: CASRDRGYNSPLHF
V gene: TRBV11-2; J gene: TRBJ2-2; clone size: NA; CDR3 protein: CASSPRTSGRADPGELFF
V gene: TRBV6-2/TRBV6-3; J gene: TRBJ2-5; clone size: NA; CDR3 protein: CASSYKLTQETQYF
V gene: TRBV2; J gene: TRBJ1-4; clone size: NA; CDR3 protein: CASSDHWGQGFPNEKLFF
V gene: TRBV3-1/TRBV3-2; J gene: TRBJ1-6; clone size: NA; CDR3 protein: CASSLQGSYNSPLHF
V gene: TRBV3-1/TRBV3-2; J gene: TRBJ1-1; clone size: NA; CDR3 protein: CASSPQQSLNTEAFF
V gene: TRBV18; J gene: TRBJ2-5; clone size: NA; CDR3 protein: CASSPQGGRETQYF
V gene: TRBV6-5; J gene: TRBJ1-5; clone size: NA; CDR3 protein: CASSSQGVQPQHF
V gene: TRBV18; J gene: TRBJ1-5; clone size: NA; CDR3 protein: CASSLTGSNQPQHF